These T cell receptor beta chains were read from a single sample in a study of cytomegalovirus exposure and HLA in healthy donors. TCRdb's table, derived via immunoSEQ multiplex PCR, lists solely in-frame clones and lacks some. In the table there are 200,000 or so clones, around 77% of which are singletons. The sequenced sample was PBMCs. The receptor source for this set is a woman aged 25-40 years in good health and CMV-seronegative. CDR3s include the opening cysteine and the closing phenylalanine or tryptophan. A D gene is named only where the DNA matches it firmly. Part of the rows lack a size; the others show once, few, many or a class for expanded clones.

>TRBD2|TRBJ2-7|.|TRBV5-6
TGTGCCAGCAGCTTCACTAGCGGCTCCTACGAGCAGTACTTC
CASSFTSGSYEQYF
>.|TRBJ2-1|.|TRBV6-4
TGTGCCAGCAGTCAGGGTCGCAACAACAATGAGCAGTTCTTC
CASSQGRNNNEQFF
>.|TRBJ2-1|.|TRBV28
TGTGCCAGCAGTCTCACGGGGGTCGGGGCGGATGAGCAGTTCTTC
CASSLTGVGADEQFF
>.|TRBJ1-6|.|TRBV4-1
TGCGCCAGCAGCCAAGGTCAGGGTGATTCACCCCTCCACTTT
CASSQGQGDSPLHF
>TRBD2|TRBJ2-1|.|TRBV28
TGTGCCAGCAGTACCAGGGACTATCCCGGGGGGCAGTTCTTC
CASSTRDYPGGQFF
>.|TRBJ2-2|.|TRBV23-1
TGCGCCAGCAGTCCCCGTTACACCGGGGAGCTGTTTTTT
CASSPRYTGELFF
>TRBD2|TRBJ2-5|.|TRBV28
TGTGCCAGCAGTTTGGGGGGGGGATACCAAGAGACCCAGTACTTC
CASSLGGGYQETQYF
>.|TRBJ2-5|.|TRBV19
TGTGCCAGTAGTATAGTGGATGGGCTTCAAGAGACCCAGTACTTC
CASSIVDGLQETQYF
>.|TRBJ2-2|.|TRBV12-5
TGTGCTAGTGGTTTGGGGGGGGTCACCGGGGAGCTGTTTTTT
CASGLGGVTGELFF
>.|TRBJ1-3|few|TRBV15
TGTGCCACCAGCAGAGATCCTCAGGCTGGAAACACCATATATTTT
CATSRDPQAGNTIYF
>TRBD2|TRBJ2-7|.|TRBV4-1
TGCGCCAGCAGCCAAGATGAACTAGCGGGATTATACGAGCAGTACTTC
CASSQDELAGLYEQYF
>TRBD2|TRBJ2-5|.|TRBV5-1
TGCGCCAGCAGAACTAGCGGGAGGGCCCGGGAGGAGACCCAGTACTTC
CASRTSGRAREETQYF
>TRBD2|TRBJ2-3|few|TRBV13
TGTGCCAGCAGCTCGCTAGCGGATACTAGCACAGATACGCAGTATTTT
CASSSLADTSTDTQYF
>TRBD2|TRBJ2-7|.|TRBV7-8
TGTGCCAGCAGCTTAGGTAGCGGGATCTACGAGCAGTACTTC
CASSLGSGIYEQYF
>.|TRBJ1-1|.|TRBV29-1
TGCAGCGACTTGGCAGGGGCCGGGACTGAAGCTTTCTTT
CSDLAGAGTEAFF
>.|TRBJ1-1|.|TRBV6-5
TGTGCCAGCAGTCACGACAGACTGAACACTGAAGCTTTCTTT
CASSHDRLNTEAFF
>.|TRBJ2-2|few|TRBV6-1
TGTGCCAGCAGGACCTTGGGGGGAGTTACCGGGGAGCTGTTTTTT
CASRTLGGVTGELFF
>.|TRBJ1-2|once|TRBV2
TGTGCCAGCAGCCAGGCGGGGCAGGGTGGCTACCCCTTC
CASSQAGQGGYPF
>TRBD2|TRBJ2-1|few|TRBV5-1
TGCGCCAGCGGGGTAGCGGGAGAGTCCTACAATGAGCAGTTCTTC
CASGVAGESYNEQFF
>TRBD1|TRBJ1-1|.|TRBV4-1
TGCGCCAGTAGCCAGGGGGATCGACAGGGCACTGAAGCTTTCTTT
CASSQGDRQGTEAFF
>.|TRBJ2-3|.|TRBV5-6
TGTGCCAGCAGCTTGCCTAGCCGAGACACAGATACGCAGTATTTT
CASSLPSRDTDTQYF
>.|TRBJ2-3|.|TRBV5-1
TGCGCCAGCAGCTTGGCAGAAGATACGCAGTATTTT
CASSLAEDTQYF
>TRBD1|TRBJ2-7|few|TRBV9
TGTGCCAGCAGCGTCCTGGGACAGGGCCCGCAGTACTTC
CASSVLGQGPQYF
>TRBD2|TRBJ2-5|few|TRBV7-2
TGTGCCAGCAGCTCCCTGTCCGGGGGGACTAGCGGGTCCTGGGAGACCCAGTACTTC
CASSSLSGGTSGSWETQYF
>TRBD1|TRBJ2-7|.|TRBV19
TGTGCCAGTAGTATAGGGGGACAGCGACAGTACTTC
CASSIGGQRQYF
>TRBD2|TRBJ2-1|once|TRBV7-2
TGTGCCAGCAGCTTAAAAACGGGGGGGCCGAATGAGCAGTTCTTC
CASSLKTGGPNEQFF
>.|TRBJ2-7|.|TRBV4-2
TGTGCCAGCAGCCAAGCTGAGACAGAGTACGAGCAGTACTTC
CASSQAETEYEQYF
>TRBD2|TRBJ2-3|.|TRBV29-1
TGCAGCTCCAAGGGGACTAGCGGGAGTGATGCGCAGTATTTT
CSSKGTSGSDAQYF
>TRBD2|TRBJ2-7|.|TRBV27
TGTGCCAGCAGGAGAGGCGGGAGGGGGTACGAGCAGTACTTC
CASRRGGRGYEQYF
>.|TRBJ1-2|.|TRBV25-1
TGTGCCAGCAGTCCGGCCGGCGGCCAACGTGGCTACACCTTC
CASSPAGGQRGYTF
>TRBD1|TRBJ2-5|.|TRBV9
TGTGCCAGCAGCCCACGACCAGGGACAGCTCAAGAGACCCAGTACTTC
CASSPRPGTAQETQYF
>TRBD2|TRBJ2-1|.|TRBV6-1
TGTGCCAGCAGTGAAGGGACTAGCGGGAGTTTGTATGAGCAGTTCTTC
CASSEGTSGSLYEQFF
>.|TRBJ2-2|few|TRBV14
TGTGCCAGCAGCCATCTTCGGACCGGGGAGCTGTTTTTT
CASSHLRTGELFF
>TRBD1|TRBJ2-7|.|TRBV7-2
TGTGCCAGCAGCCCCGATCCAGGGGGCAGCTACGAGCAGTACTTC
CASSPDPGGSYEQYF
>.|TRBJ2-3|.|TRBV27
TGTGCCAGCAGTTTACTAGGAAGCCCAGATACGCAGTATTTT
CASSLLGSPDTQYF
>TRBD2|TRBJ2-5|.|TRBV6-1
TGTGCCAGCAGGGCAGGGAGGGGAGAGACCCAGTACTTC
CASRAGRGETQYF
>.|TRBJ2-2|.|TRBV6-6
TGTGCCATCACCCGGGGCGGGGAGCTGTTTTTT
CAITRGGELFF
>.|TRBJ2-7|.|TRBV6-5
TGTGCCAGCAGTTACTCGACGGCCGGGTCCTACGAGCAGTACTTC
CASSYSTAGSYEQYF
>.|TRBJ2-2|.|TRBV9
TGTGCCAGCAGCGACGAGAACGGGGAGCTGTTTTTT
CASSDENGELFF
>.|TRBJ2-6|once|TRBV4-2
TGTGCCAGCAGCATTACAGGGGGGGGTTCTGGGGCCAACGTCCTGACTTTC
CASSITGGGSGANVLTF
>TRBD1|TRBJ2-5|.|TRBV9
TGTGCCAGCAGCGGTGGGCGGACAGGGATTGGGGGGGAGACCCAGTACTTC
CASSGGRTGIGGETQYF
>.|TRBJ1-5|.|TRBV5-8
TGTGCCAGCAGCCCGACACCCCAGGGGTTTCAGCCCCAGCATTTT
CASSPTPQGFQPQHF
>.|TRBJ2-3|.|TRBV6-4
TGTGCCAGCAGTGATGCCGCAGCAGATACGCAGTATTTT
CASSDAAADTQYF
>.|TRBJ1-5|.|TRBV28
TGTGCCAGCAGATCCCCCCGGGGGGTTCGAAATCAGCCCCAGCATTTT
CASRSPRGVRNQPQHF
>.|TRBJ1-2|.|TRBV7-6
TGTGCCAGCAGCTTAGTGGGTCCAGGGTCGGGCTATGGCTACACCTTC
CASSLVGPGSGYGYTF
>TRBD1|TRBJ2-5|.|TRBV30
TGTGCCTGGAAAAACAGGGGTTACTGGGAGACCCAGTACTTC
CAWKNRGYWETQYF